The 23 T cell receptor beta chains in this list originate from one sample, sequenced in a study of blood T cell repertoires in COVID-19. TCRdb's copy holds only in-frame clones and misses some; the assay was immunoSEQ multiplex PCR. Of around 70,000 clones listed, 90% to 95% were seen once; the top ten hold around 5.4%. Sequenced input: peripheral blood. Source of these receptors: a human donor in a cohort sampled during active COVID-19.

This chain links TRBV6-5 with TRBJ2-1; 7 nucleotides match TRBD2. Germline lookup yields CDR1 MNHEY and CDR2 SVGAGI. CDR3 length: 15 residues. V lost 3 bases to trimming and J lost 9 bases; unmatched junction nucleotides: 11. CDR3 loop: CASSYSVASGSEQFF. DNA of the CDR3: TGTGCCAGCAGTTATTCAGTGGCTAGCGGAAGTGAGCAGTTCTTC.

V is TRBV5-4 and J is TRBJ2-5; 7 nucleotides agree with TRBD2. The CDR3 has 15 residues. Germline CDR1 SGHNT, CDR2 YYREEE (reference sequence). J was trimmed by 1 base and V by 0 bases; bases with no gene match: 3. CDR3 sequence: CASSLAGGGQETQYF. For the CDR3, the DNA is TGTGCCAGCAGCTTGGCCGGCGGGGGCCAAGAGACCCAGTACTTC. The full variable domain, with the rest looked up from reference TRBV5-4 and TRBJ2-5, is ETGVTQSPTHLIKTRGQQVTLRCSSQSGHNTVSWYQQALGQGPQFIFQYYREEENGRGNFPPRFSGLQFPNYSSELNVNALELDDSALYLCASSLAGGGQETQYFGPGTRLLVL.

The chain uses TRBV3-1 (or the pseudogene TRBV3-2) and TRBJ2-1, with D tentatively TRBD2 (5 bases). Germline assignment: CDR1 LGHDT and CDR2 YNNKEL (reference sequence). The V and J ends lost 4 bases and 2 bases respectively, with 12 bases between them. This CDR3 spans 15 amino acids. CDR3: CASSPGPGTYNEQFF. DNA for the CDR3: TGTGCCAGCAGCCCTGGCCCGGGGACCTACAATGAGCAGTTCTTC.

The gene calls are TRBV7-3 and TRBJ2-3; D is unclear. Trimming cost V 0 bases and J 0 bases, with 7 bases left between them. CDR3 size: 15 residues. The germline V gene encodes CDR1 SGHTA and CDR2 FQGTGA. CDR3 DNA: TGTGCCAGCAGCTTAACAGACTCTAGCACAGATACGCAGTATTTT. As protein: CASSLTDSSTDTQYF.

In its sample, this clone was seen once. The V call is TRBV7-2, the J call TRBJ2-5; 7 nucleotides match TRBD2. CDR3 length: 14 residues. The V gene's germline CDR1 is SGHTA and CDR2 FQGNSA. V trimming: 7 bases; J trimming: 4 bases; junction bases outside the gene matches: 9. This chain's CDR3 is CASTLQTSTETQYF. For the CDR3, the DNA is TGTGCCAGCACCCTTCAGACTAGCACAGAGACCCAGTACTTC.

The rearrangement joins TRBV6-5 to TRBJ1-5; tentatively, D is TRBD1 (5 bases). Trimming took off 11 bases at V and 1 base at J, with 18 bases between the two ends. Per the germline V gene, CDR1 is MNHEY and CDR2 is SVGAGI. This CDR3 comprises 15 residues. CDR3 sequence reads: CASLYGGASNQPQHF. As DNA, the CDR3 is TGTGCCTCCCTATACGGCGGGGCGAGCAATCAGCCCCAGCATTTT.

The V call is TRBV7-2, the J call TRBJ2-3; 12 bases agree with TRBD2. The J segment lost 1 base and the V segment lost 5 bases, leaving 4 bases of the junction unmatched. The CDR3 sequence is 16 residues long. Germline-derived CDR1 and CDR2 are SGHTA and FQGNSA. In DNA, the CDR3 is TGTGCCAGCAGCGCAGCTAGCGGGGGGGGCACAGATACGCAGTATTTT. Encoded protein: CASSAASGGGTDTQYF.

The sample holds a few counts of this clone. The chain employs TRBV7-2 and TRBJ1-5, with TRBD1 as a possible D gene (6 bases). CDR3 length: 14 residues. Per germline, CDR1 SGHTA and CDR2 FQGNSA. Trimming took 2 bases from V and 5 from J, leaving 10 bases between them. The DNA of the CDR3 is TGTGCCAGCAGCTTACAGGGGCAGGATCAGCCCCAGCATTTT. It encodes CASSLQGQDQPQHF.

This rearrangement joins TRBV6-4 to TRBJ1-1; perhaps TRBD1 as D (6 bases). This CDR3 region has 14 residues. The germline gives CDR1 MRHNA, CDR2 SNTAGT. Deletions cut 6 bases from V and 5 bases from J, with 16 bases between. The chain's CDR3 is CASRATGYGTEAFF. In nucleotides, the CDR3 is TGTGCCAGCAGGGCGACAGGTTATGGGACTGAAGCTTTCTTT.

The V and J genes are TRBV4-3 and TRBJ2-7; D may be TRBD2 (7 bases). This CDR3 is built from 15 residues. V lost 4 bases to trimming and J lost 4 bases, with 17 bases between them. Germline V gene sequence: CDR1 LGHNA, CDR2 YSLEER. CDR3 region: CASSPGRGGMYEQYF. CDR3 nucleotide sequence: TGCGCCAGCAGCCCTGGGAGGGGGGGCATGTACGAGCAGTACTTC.

The CDR3 bases are TGTGCCAGCTCACCAAGGCAGGGCCAAGAGACCCAGTACTTC. It specifies CASSPRQGQETQYF. This chain uses TRBV18 with TRBJ2-5; weak D call: TRBD1 (5 bases). The CDR3 contains 14 residues. Germline lookup yields CDR1 KGHSH and CDR2 LQKENI. V was pared by 2 bases and J by 1 base, with 8 bases between.

V usage is TRBV6-2 or TRBV6-3 and J usage is TRBJ2-7; 8 bases match TRBD2. The V segment lost 6 bases and the J segment 3 bases; nucleotides outside the gene matches: 4. Germline CDR1 is MNHEY and CDR2 is SVGEGT. CDR3 size: 13 residues. This CDR3 is CASSHGGDYEQYF. The CDR3 DNA follows: TGTGCCAGCAGCCACGGGGGGGACTACGAGCAGTACTTC.

The chain links TRBV7-3 to TRBJ2-1; 7 nucleotides line up with TRBD1. V trimming: 0 bases; J trimming: 5 bases; junction bases outside the gene matches: 4. Germline values: CDR1 SGHTA, CDR2 FQGTGA. CDR3 length: 15 residues. CDR3 sequence: CASSLTGQRNNEQFF. The DNA for the CDR3 is TGTGCCAGCAGCTTAACGGGACAGAGGAACAATGAGCAGTTCTTC.

The chain joins TRBV7-2 to TRBJ2-5; D is possibly TRBD1 (6 bases). The V end was cut by 3 bases, the J end by 3 bases, with 17 bases between. CDR1 is SGHTA, CDR2 FQGNSA, per germline. The length of the CDR3 is 16 residues. In nucleotides, the CDR3 is TGTGCCAGCAGCTTCTCCCCTGGCAGGGGAGAAGAGACCCAGTACTTC. This translates into CASSFSPGRGEETQYF. Complete variable domain (other parts from reference TRBV7-2 and TRBJ2-5): GAGVSQSPSNKVTEKGKDVELRCDPISGHTALYWYRQSLGQGLEFLIYFQGNSAPDKSGLPSDRFSAERTGGSVSTLTIQRTQQEDSAVYLCASSFSPGRGEETQYFGPGTRLLVL.

The chain recombines TRBV5-8 with TRBJ2-1; 7 positions match TRBD1. J was trimmed by 7 bases and V by 5 bases; bases with no gene match: 3. CDR3 size: 12 residues. Germline V gene sequence: CDR1 SGHTS, CDR2 YDEGEE. The CDR3 spells CASREQGNEQFF. The CDR3 bases are TGTGCCAGCAGGGAACAGGGGAATGAGCAGTTCTTC.

The J gene is TRBJ1-2, the V gene TRBV9; 7 bases are a match to TRBD1. The junction had 9 bases not matched to a gene; V was cut back by 4 bases and J by 0 bases. CDR3 size: 16 residues. Germline values: CDR1 SGDLS, CDR2 YYNGEE. The CDR3 nucleotides are TGTGCCAGCAGCCCCGGGGACAGCGAAACTAACTATGGCTACACCTTC. Translation: CASSPGDSETNYGYTF. Complete variable domain (other parts from reference TRBV9 and TRBJ1-2): DSGVTQTPKHLITATGQRVTLRCSPRSGDLSVYWYQQSLDQGLQFLIQYYNGEERAKGNILERFSAQQFPDLHSELNLSSLELGDSALYFCASSPGDSETNYGYTFGSGTRLTVV.

In its sample, this clone was seen once. This chain joins TRBV5-6 and TRBJ1-2; unclear D gene. This CDR3 comprises 12 residues. V dropped 4 bases and J dropped 2 bases, with 6 bases sitting between them. Germline CDR1 is SGHDT and CDR2 is YYEEEE. CDR3 sequence reads: CASSPGNYGYTF. CDR3 bases: TGTGCCAGCAGCCCAGGAAACTATGGCTACACCTTC.

The rearrangement joins TRBV3-1 (or the pseudogene TRBV3-2) to TRBJ1-1, with D perhaps TRBD1 (6 bases). V was clipped by 4 bases and J by 4 bases, with 16 bases between them. Germline CDR1 LGHDT, CDR2 YNNKEL (reference sequence). The CDR3 totals 15 residues. The CDR3: CASSPLQGASTEAFF. In DNA form, the CDR3 reads TGTGCCAGCAGCCCACTACAGGGAGCGAGCACTGAAGCTTTCTTT.

This chain uses TRBV5-1 with TRBJ2-3; 11 positions match TRBD2. Germline V gene lookup returns CDR1 SGHRS and CDR2 YFSETQ. After removal of 4 bases from V and 2 bases from J, the junction contained 6 bases not matched to a gene. There are 16 residues in the CDR3. CDR3 in amino acids: CASSLTSGGPTDTQYF. The CDR3 region has the DNA TGCGCCAGCAGCCTTACTAGCGGGGGCCCCACAGATACGCAGTATTTT.

V usage is TRBV2 and J usage is TRBJ1-5, with 7 bases aligning to TRBD1. Germline values: CDR1 SNHLY, CDR2 FYNNEI. The CDR3 is made up of 15 amino acids. The V and J ends lost 6 bases and 2 bases, in that order; junction bases with no gene match: 7. The CDR3 loop reads CASRAQGMRNQPQHF. The CDR3 region has the DNA TGTGCCAGCAGAGCACAGGGGATGCGCAATCAGCCCCAGCATTTT.

This clone turned up a few times. The CDR3 spells CASSYTARGSEQYF. In DNA, the CDR3 is TGTGCCAGCAGTTACACTGCCAGGGGAAGCGAGCAGTACTTC. The rearrangement uses TRBV6-5 and TRBJ2-7; tentative D call: TRBD1 (6 bases). V lost 2 bases to trimming and J lost 6 bases, with 14 bases between them. The CDR3 covers 14 residues. Germline V CDR1 and CDR2: MNHEY, SVGAGI.

The chain carries TRBV7-3 and TRBJ2-3, with 10 positions matching TRBD2. Germline V gene sequence: CDR1 SGHTA, CDR2 FQGTGA. V shed 5 bases, J shed 2 bases, and the junction held 7 bases outside the gene matches. This CDR3 is 16 amino acids long. CDR3 DNA: TGTGCCAGCAGCCCACAGCGGGGGGGCACCACAGATACGCAGTATTTT. Its translation: CASSPQRGGTTDTQYF.

The V gene is TRBV6-2 or TRBV6-3, the J gene TRBJ1-6; no definite D call. Trimming left V 6 bases short and J 8 bases short, with 17 bases between. The germline gives CDR1 MNHEY, CDR2 SVGEGT. The CDR3 totals 15 residues. CDR3 DNA sequence: TGTGCCAGCAGCCCGTCGAGAGGGTTCGATTCACCCCTCCACTTT. Residues: CASSPSRGFDSPLHF.